The clone carrying this T cell receptor (beta chain) was recorded once. This specimen comes from a study of T cell changes during pregnancy in multiple sclerosis. The length of the CDR3 is 13 residues. V lost 5 bases, J lost 5 bases, and 12 bases lay in between. Germline CDR1 reads LNHDA; CDR2 reads SQIVND (reference sequence). TCRdb keeps only in-frame clones here, not all; method: immunoSEQ multiplex PCR. The table records some 74,000 clones, roughly 92% of them present only once. This specimen consisted of peripheral blood, obtained before pregnancy. The TCR was taken from a female donor with multiple sclerosis, enrolled in a pregnancy study. V is TRBV19 and J is TRBJ2-5; possibly TRBD2 for D (5 bases). The DNA of the CDR3 is TGTGCCAGTAGTGGTCCCCCGGGGGAGACCCAGTACTTC. Encoded protein: CASSGPPGETQYF. The full variable domain, its missing parts supplied by reference TRBV19 and TRBJ2-5, is DGGITQSPKYLFRKEGQNVTLSCEQNLNHDAMYWYRQDPGQGLRLIYYSQIVNDFQKGDIAEGYSVSREKKESFPLTVTSAQKNPTAFYLCASSGPPGETQYFGPGTRLLVL.